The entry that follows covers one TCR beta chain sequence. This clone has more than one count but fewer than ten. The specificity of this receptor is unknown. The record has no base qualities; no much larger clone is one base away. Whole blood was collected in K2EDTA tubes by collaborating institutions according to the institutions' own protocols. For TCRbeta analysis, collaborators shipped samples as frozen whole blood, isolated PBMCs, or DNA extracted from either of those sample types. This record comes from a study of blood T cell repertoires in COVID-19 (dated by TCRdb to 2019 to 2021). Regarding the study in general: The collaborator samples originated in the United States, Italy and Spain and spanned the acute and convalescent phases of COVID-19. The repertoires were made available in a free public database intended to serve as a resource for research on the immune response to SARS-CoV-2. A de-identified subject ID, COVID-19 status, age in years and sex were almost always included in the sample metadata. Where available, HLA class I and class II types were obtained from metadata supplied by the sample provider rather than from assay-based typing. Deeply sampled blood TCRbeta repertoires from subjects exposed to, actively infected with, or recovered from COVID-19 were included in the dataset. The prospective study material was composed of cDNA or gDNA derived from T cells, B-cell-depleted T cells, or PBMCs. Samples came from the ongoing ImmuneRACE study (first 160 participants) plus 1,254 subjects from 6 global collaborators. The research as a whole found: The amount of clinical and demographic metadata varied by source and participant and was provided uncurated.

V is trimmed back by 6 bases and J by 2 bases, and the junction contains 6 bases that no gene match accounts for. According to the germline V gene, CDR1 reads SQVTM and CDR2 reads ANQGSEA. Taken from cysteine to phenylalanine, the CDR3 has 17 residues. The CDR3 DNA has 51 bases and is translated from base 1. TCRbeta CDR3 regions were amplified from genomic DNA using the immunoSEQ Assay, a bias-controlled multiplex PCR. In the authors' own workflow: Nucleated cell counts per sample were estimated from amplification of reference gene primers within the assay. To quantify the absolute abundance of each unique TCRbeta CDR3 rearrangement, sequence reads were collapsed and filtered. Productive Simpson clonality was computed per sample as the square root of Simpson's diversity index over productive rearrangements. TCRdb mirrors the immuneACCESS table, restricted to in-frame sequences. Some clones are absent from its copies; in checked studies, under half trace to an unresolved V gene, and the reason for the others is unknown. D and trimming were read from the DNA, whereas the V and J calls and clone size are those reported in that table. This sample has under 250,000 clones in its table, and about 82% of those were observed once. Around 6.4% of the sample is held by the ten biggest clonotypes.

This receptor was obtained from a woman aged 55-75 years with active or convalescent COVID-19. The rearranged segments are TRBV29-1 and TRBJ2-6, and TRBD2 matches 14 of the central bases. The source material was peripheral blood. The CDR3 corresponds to CSVQGLAGVPGANVLTF. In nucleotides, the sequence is TGCAGCGTGCAGGGACTAGCGGGGGTGCCTGGGGCCAACGTCCTGACTTTC.